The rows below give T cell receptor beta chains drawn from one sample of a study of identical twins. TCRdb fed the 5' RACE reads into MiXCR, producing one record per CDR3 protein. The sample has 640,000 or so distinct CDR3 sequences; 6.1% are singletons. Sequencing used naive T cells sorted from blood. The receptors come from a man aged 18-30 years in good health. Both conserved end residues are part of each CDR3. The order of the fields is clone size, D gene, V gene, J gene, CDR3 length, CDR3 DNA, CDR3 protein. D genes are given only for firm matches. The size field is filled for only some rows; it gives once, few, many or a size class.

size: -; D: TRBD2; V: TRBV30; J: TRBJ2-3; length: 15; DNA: TGTGCCTGGAGGATGTGGCTAGCGGGAGCCGATACGCAGTATTTT; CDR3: CAWRMWLAGADTQYF
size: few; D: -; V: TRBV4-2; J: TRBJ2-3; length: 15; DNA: TGTGCCAGCAGCCAAGAGGACGGTTCGACAGATACGCAGTATTTT; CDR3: CASSQEDGSTDTQYF
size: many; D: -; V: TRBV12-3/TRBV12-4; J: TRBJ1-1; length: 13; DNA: TGTGCCAGCAGTTTGCGGAGAAACACTGAAGCTTTCTTT; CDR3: CASSLRRNTEAFF
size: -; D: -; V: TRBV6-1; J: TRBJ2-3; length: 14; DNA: TGTGCCAGCACCCAGGACTATGGTACGGATACGCAGTATTTT; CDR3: CASTQDYGTDTQYF
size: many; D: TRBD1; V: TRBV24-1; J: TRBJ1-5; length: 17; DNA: TGTGCCACCAGCGATAGCGACAGGGGCCGAAACAATCAGCCCCAGCATTTT; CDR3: CATSDSDRGRNNQPQHF
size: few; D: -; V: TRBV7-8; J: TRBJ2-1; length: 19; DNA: TGTGCCAGCAGCTATAGAGGAAGAAAAGACAGACCCGAGTACAATGAGCAGTTCTTC; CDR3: CASSYRGRKDRPEYNEQFF
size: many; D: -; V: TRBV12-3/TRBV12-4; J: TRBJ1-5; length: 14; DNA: TGTGCCAGCAGGGACAGTTATAGCAATCAGCCCCAGCATTTT; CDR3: CASRDSYSNQPQHF
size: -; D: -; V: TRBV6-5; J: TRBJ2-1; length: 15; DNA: TGTGCCAGCAGTTACTCACCCTCCCCAGGGGGGGAGCAGTTCTTC; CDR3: CASSYSPSPGGEQFF
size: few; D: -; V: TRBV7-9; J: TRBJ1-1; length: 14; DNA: TGTGCCAGCAGCTTGGAGGGTGGGGGCGCTGAAGCTTTCTTT; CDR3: CASSLEGGGAEAFF
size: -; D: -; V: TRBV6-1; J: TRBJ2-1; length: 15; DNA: TGTGCCAGCAGTGATGGGGCGAAGCCCTACAATGAGCAGTTCTTC; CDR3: CASSDGAKPYNEQFF
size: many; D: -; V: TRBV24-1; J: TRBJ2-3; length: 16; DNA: TGTGCCACCAGTGACCTATCGAGCGGTAGCACAGATACGCAGTATTTT; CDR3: CATSDLSSGSTDTQYF
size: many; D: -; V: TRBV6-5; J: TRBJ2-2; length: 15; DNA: TGTGCCAGCAGTTTTTTGGTGCAGAACACCGGGGAGCTGTTTTTT; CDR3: CASSFLVQNTGELFF
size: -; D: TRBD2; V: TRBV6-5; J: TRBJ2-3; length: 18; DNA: TGTGCCAGCAGTTACTTTGCGGGAGGCCTCCCTAGCACAGATACGCAGTATTTT; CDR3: CASSYFAGGLPSTDTQYF
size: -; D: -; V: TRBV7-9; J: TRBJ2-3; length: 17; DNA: TGTGCCAGCAGCTCTCTGGCCATCGGGAAAAGCACAGATACGCAGTATTTT; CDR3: CASSSLAIGKSTDTQYF
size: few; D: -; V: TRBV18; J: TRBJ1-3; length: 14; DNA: TGTGCCAGCTCTCAACAAGACTCTGGAAACACCATATATTTT; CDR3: CASSQQDSGNTIYF
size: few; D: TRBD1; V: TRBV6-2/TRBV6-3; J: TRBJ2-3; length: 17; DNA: TGTGCCAGCAGTTTGGACAGGGCGACGGTTAGCACAGATACGCAGTATTTT; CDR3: CASSLDRATVSTDTQYF
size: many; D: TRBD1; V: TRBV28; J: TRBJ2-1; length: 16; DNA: TGTGCCAGCAGCTCCGAGGGGGCCCTCTCCTACAATGAGCAGTTCTTC; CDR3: CASSSEGALSYNEQFF
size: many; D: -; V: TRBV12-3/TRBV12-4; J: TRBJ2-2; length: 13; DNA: TGTGCCAGCAGTTTGTTTGGCGCCGGGGAGCTGTTTTTT; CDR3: CASSLFGAGELFF
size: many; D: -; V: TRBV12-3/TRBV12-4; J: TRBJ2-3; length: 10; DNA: TGTGCCAGAGCGGACCCGTTTGAGTATTTT; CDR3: CARADPFEYF
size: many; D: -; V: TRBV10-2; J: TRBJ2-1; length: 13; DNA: TGCGCCAGCACTAGGCGCTCCTACAATGAGCAGTTCTTC; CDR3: CASTRRSYNEQFF
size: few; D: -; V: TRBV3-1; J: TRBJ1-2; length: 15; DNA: TGTGCCAGCAGCCAAGAACTTCCCAGGAACTATGGCTACACCTTC; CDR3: CASSQELPRNYGYTF
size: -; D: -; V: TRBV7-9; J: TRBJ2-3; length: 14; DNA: TGTGCCAGCAGCTTCGATAATGTCCCAGATACGCAGTATTTT; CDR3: CASSFDNVPDTQYF
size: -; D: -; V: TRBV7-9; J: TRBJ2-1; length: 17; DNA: TGTGCCAGCAGCTCCTTCGAGAGGAGGAGCTCCTACAATGAGCAGTTCTTC; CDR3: CASSSFERRSSYNEQFF
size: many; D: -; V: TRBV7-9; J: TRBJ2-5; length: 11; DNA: TGTGCCAGCAGCTTAGTGGGTCCGAAGTACTTC; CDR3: CASSLVGPKYF
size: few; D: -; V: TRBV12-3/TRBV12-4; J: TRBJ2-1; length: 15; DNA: TGTGCCAGCACCTTTAACGGGTACGGGTACAATGAGCAGTTCTTC; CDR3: CASTFNGYGYNEQFF
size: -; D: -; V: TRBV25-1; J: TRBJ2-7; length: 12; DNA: TGTGCCAGCACGGACAGTACCTACGAGCAGTACTTC; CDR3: CASTDSTYEQYF
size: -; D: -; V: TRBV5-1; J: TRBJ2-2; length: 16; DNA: TGCGCCAGCAGCTTGCAGGGCTCATCAGTCCGCGGGGAGCTGTTTTTT; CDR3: CASSLQGSSVRGELFF
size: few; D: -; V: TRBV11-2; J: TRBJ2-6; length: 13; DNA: TGTGCCAGCAGCTCCACTAGGGCCAACGTCCTGACTTTC; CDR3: CASSSTRANVLTF
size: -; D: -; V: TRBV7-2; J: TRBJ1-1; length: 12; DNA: TGTGCCAGCAGCCCCACGAGGCAGGAAGCTTTCTTT; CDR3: CASSPTRQEAFF
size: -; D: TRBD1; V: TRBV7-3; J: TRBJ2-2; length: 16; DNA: TGTGCCAGCAGCTCCCAGACAGGGTATGCCACCGGGGAGCTGTTTTTT; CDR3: CASSSQTGYATGELFF
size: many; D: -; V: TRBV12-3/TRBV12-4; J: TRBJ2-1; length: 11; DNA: TGTGCCAGTACTAACTACAATGAGCAGTTCTTC; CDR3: CASTNYNEQFF
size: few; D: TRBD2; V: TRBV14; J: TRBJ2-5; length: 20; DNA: TGTGCCAGCAGTCCTTACGCCGGGACTAGCGGGATAAGGTACCAAGAGACCCAGTACTTC; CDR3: CASSPYAGTSGIRYQETQYF
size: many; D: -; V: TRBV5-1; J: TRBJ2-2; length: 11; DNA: TGCGCCAGCAGTGCCCTCGGGGAGCTGTTTTTT; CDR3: CASSALGELFF
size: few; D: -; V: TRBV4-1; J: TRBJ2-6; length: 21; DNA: TGCGCCAGCAGCCAAGATCTGGCAGGGCTTTTCATTAACTCTGGGGCCAACGTCCTGACTTTC; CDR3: CASSQDLAGLFINSGANVLTF
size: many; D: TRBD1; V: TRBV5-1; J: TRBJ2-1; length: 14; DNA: TGCGCCAGCAGCTTGAGGACAGGGTTGAATGAGCAGTTCTTC; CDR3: CASSLRTGLNEQFF
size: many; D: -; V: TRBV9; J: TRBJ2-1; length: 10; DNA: TGTGCCAGCAGCCCTGGGACTCATTTCTTC; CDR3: CASSPGTHFF
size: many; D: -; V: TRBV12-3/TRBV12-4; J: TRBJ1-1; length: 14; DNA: TGTGCCAGCAGTTTTGGGAGGGGGAACACTGAAGCTTTCTTT; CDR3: CASSFGRGNTEAFF
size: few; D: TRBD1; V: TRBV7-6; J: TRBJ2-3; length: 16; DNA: TGTGCCAGCGCGGGGATCAGGGGGCTCGGCACAGATACGCAGTATTTT; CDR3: CASAGIRGLGTDTQYF
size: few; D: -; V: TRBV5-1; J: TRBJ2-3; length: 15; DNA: TGCGCCAGCAGCGGGGGACAACCTAGCACAGATACGCAGTATTTT; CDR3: CASSGGQPSTDTQYF
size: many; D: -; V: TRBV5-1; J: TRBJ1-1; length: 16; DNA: TGCGCCAGCAGCTTGAGGGCAGGGGTCATGAACACTGAAGCTTTCTTT; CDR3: CASSLRAGVMNTEAFF
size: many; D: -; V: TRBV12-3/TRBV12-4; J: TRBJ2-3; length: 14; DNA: TGTGCCAGCAGTCACCTAAGCGGCACAGATACGCAGTATTTT; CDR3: CASSHLSGTDTQYF
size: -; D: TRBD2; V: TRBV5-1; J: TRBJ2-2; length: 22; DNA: TGCGCCAGCAGCCGGCGGGGCTTTTCCGGGACTAGCGGGCCACCGAACACCGGGGAGCTGTTTTTT; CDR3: CASSRRGFSGTSGPPNTGELFF
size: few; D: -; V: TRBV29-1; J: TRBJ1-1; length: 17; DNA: TGCAGCGTTCACCCGTTGGAAGGGAGTTGGGGCTACGCTGAAGCTTTCTTT; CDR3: CSVHPLEGSWGYAEAFF
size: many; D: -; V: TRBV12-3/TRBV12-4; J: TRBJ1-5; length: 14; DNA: TGTGCCAGCAGTACGGGACACAGCAATCAGCCCCAGCATTTT; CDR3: CASSTGHSNQPQHF
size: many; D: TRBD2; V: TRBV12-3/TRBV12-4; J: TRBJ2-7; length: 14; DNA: TGTGCCAGCAGTTTACTCGGGAGGGCCTACGAGCAGTACTTC; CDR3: CASSLLGRAYEQYF
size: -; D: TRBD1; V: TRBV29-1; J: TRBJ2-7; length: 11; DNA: TGCAGCGTTGGGACAGGGGATGGGCAGTACTTC; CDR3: CSVGTGDGQYF
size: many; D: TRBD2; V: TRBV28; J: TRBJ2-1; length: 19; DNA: TGTGCCAGCAGTAGAACGTTCGGACTAGCGGGCAGCTCCTACAATGAGCAGTTCTTC; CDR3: CASSRTFGLAGSSYNEQFF
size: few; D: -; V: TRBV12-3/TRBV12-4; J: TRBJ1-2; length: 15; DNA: TGTGCCAGCACATTCAGTGCCAAGTGGAGCTATGGCTACACCTTC; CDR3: CASTFSAKWSYGYTF
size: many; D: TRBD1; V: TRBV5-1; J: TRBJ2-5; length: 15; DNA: TGCGCCAGCAGCTCTTCACAGGGGCACCAAGAGACCCAGTACTTC; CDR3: CASSSSQGHQETQYF
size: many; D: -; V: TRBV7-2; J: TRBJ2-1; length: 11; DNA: TGTGCCAGCAGCTTATTAGACAGCATGTTCTTC; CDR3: CASSLLDSMFF
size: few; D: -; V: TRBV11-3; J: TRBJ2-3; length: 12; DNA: TGTGCCAGCAGCATCGTCTACAATACGCAGTATTTT; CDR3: CASSIVYNTQYF
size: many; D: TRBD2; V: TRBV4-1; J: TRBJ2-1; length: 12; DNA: TGCGCCAGCAGCCCCCTAGCGGGAGGTCTGTTCTTC; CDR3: CASSPLAGGLFF
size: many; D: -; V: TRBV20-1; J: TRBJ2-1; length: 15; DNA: TGCAGTGCTAGAGCCCTCTTGAGCTCCTACAATGAGCAGTTCTTC; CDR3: CSARALLSSYNEQFF
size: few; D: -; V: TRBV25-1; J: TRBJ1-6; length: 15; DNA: TGTGCCAGCAGTCCCTTTGGCTCCTATAATTCACCCCTCCACTTT; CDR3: CASSPFGSYNSPLHF